This T cell receptor beta chain was captured by sequencing in a study of CD4+ T cells in melanoma. Profiling relied on immunoSEQ multiplex PCR, and the TCRdb table lists in-frame clones only, not all of them. The sample includes several thousand clones, roughly three quarters of them seen just once. Concerning this clone itself: The target antigen is unknown.

The CDR3 runs to 13 residues. Trimming took 0 bases from V and 1 from J, leaving 2 bases between them. Germline assignment: CDR1 SGDLS and CDR2 YYNGEE. General study findings and limits: A reported correlation linked neoantigen-specific CD4+ T cells to CD8+, macrophage and B cell function. Diverse differentiation states were reported for melanoma neoantigen-specific CD4+ T cells.

The gene calls are TRBV9 and TRBJ2-1; D gene ambiguous. The source of this sequence is a human donor with melanoma. The specimen sequenced was cells from a culture (not recorded whether cultured in vitro). CDR3 sequence: CASSVGSYNEQFF. The CDR3 coding sequence is TGTGCCAGCAGCGTAGGTTCCTACAATGAGCAGTTCTTC.